The present TCR beta chain was sequenced within a study of cytomegalovirus exposure and HLA in healthy donors (dated by TCRdb to the late 2010s). General notes on the study: An earlier analysis of 587 of the donors reported under 300 Gb of sequence data and around 110 million unique TCR beta sequences obtained from roughly 170 million T cells. Donor age, sex, ethnicity and CMV serostatus were compiled alongside the repertoire data. The aim of the study was to test whether cataloging public T cell receptors could identify signatures of past pathogen exposure. Of the roughly 420 genotyped donors, 65% to 90% were placed in the genetic ancestry cluster associated with self-reported Caucasian donors. About five DR-DQ haplotypes were handled as single units for association and clustering, since linkage in the cohort was strong. All discovery cohort repertoires had been generated on a single sequencing platform. In a later genetic analysis, genome-wide SNP genotypes for about three fifths of the roughly 670 donors were used, and that subset was treated as a discovery cohort. Across around 400 genotyped donors of the cohort, an average of about 240,000 unique TCR beta nucleotide sequences per donor were sequenced, and approximately 19% of those sequences were non-productive. To study patterns of TCR occurrence, a later analysis re-analyzed previously published TCR beta repertoires from 666 donors and added high-resolution HLA genotyping. HLA typing included class I and class II loci at four-digit resolution. To decide whether each TCR beta V gene segment behaved as functional or pseudogenic, an earlier analysis of some 540 of the donors relied on high-throughput TCR beta sequencing. The later analysis used no new phenotypic data to find candidate immune exposures, relying instead on TCR beta sequences and their occurrence across donors. A separate validation cohort of 90 to 150 different subjects was used in addition to the 666-subject first cohort. An early release covering 500 to 750 HLA-typed donors comprised roughly 300 gigabases of sequencing data and approximately 80 million unique TCR sequences. To predict cytomegalovirus infection status, the study brought together high-throughput TCR immunosequencing, statistical association of individual TCRs with disease status, and machine learning. The study profiled the T cell repertoires of approximately 700 subjects by immunosequencing and related them to cytomegalovirus serostatus. The number of donors typed differed by locus, with 629-630 for A, B, C, DRB1 and DQB1, 522 for DQA1, nearly 610 for DPA1, and around 460 for DPB1. The paper as a whole reports these results and caveats: Several of the top co-occurrence clusters appeared to be linked to parvovirus B19, influenza, CMV and Epstein-Barr virus, according to a later analysis. The classifier was reported to diagnose cytomegalovirus status with high specificity and sensitivity in both the original and validation cohorts. Most CMV-associated TCR beta chains appeared to be HLA-restricted in a later analysis, and the HLA associations seemed to be driven largely by CMV exposure. The earlier analysis of approximately 590 of the donors excluded about 16 rarely observed V segments, including chromosome 9 orphons, because counts were too low. A cluster of highly shared sequence variants was judged likely to represent a technical artifact of the sequencing pipeline. A further reported finding was that TCR beta sequences accurately predicted the HLA-A and HLA-B alleles for most subjects in the first cohort. In this cohort, only TCR beta chains were sequenced, and detectable features were limited by the absence of alpha or paired-chain data. Compared with the approximately 700-donor mean, donors in an Asian-associated ancestry cluster had fewer N-insertions in productive TCRs, according to a later genetic analysis. Some IMGT-functional V segments, including TRBV6-2 and TRBV6-3, could not be distinguished by the 87-base-pair reads and were therefore excluded. Correlated functional status among segregating V segments might reflect linkage disequilibrium, but an unknown experimental factor could not be ruled out. Because HLA typing was unavailable for some donors at each locus, only the typed subset was used in association tests. The presence/absence analyses assumed that sequencing depth was roughly uniform across donors, and that assumption may not be true. In an earlier analysis of around 600 of the donors, most TCR beta V segments appeared in productive rearrangements about 87% or about 30% of the time, broadly matching IMGT annotations. V-gene and J-gene trimming of TCR beta chains was associated with a missense DCLRE1C variant in a later genetic analysis, and the association was replicated in an independent cohort. The authors suggested that the approach could potentially be generalized to other disease states and immunological phenotypes. In the study, 150 to 200 TCR beta chains were listed as associated with cytomegalovirus. A few of the identified cytomegalovirus-associated TCR beta chains were confirmed in vitro to be specific for cytomegalovirus antigens. A later analysis found that TCR association rates varied across HLA loci, with DRB1 alleles showing the most associated TCRs and HLA-C alleles the fewest. Compared with equally common non-associated chains, HLA-associated TCR beta chains in a later analysis were more clonally expanded and had lower generation probabilities. Assigning TCR associations to individual alleles was difficult when HLA alleles, especially DR and DQ, strongly co-occurred. CMV serostatus was the only immune exposure information available for the cohort. Across donors, most TCR sequences were observed very rarely, whereas some public TCRs were present in many individuals. In a later analysis, some 17,000 TCR beta sequences were associated with specific HLA alleles at a false discovery rate of 0.05.

The cohort was made up of about 670 healthy bone marrow donors. At the time of sampling, all cohort members were nominally healthy, though unrecorded immune exposures were likely present. The donor tested CMV seropositive and was one of the 289 seropositive cohort members. Every donor gave a peripheral blood sample, and the peripheral blood mononuclear cells from that sample were used for TCR beta sequencing. The Qiagen DNeasy Blood Extraction Kit was used to extract genomic DNA from the blood cell samples. Including cysteine and phenylalanine, the CDR3 has 13 amino acids. Of the read, only the CDR3 DNA is kept; its 39 bases are in frame from base 1. The germline V gene sets CDR1 to SGHRS and CDR2 to YFSETQ. V is shortened by 0 bases, J by 5 bases, and the region joining them spans 8 bases. On this clone itself: There is no known antigen for this receptor. It has no much larger one-base neighbor in the sample; base qualities were not kept.

The library relied on the immunoSEQ multiplex PCR assay. For the multiplex PCR, a mixture combining 60 forward primers for TCR Vbeta segments and 13 reverse primers for TCR Jbeta segments was used. Amplification of the CDR3 region of rearranged TCR beta genes was performed with a multiplex PCR assay on genomic DNA. The amplified TCR beta libraries were sequenced on the Illumina HiSeq System as 87-base-pair reads. Processing in the source paper ran as follows. Across the 670 or so repertoires, a later analysis counted tens of millions of unique TCR beta chains, roughly 11 million of which were shared by at least two donors. To remove PCR and sequencing errors, raw reads were error-corrected and collapsed into unique sequences using a nearest-neighbor algorithm that merged closely related sequences. Alignment of CDR3 sequences to IMGT reference sequences was used to assign V, D and J gene segments. For a sequence to be retained, a match of at least six nucleotides to both a V gene segment and a J gene segment was required. A rearrangement counted as productive if the CDR3 had no stop codons and remained in frame with V and J, and every other rearrangement counted as non-productive. Following IMGT convention, CDR3 was defined as the stretch from the second conserved V-encoded cysteine to the conserved J-encoded phenylalanine. In an earlier analysis of more than 550 of the donors, sequences lacking an unambiguous match to a single V gene segment were excluded. An earlier analysis of a few hundred of the donors classified V segments as functional when productive rearrangements were above 56.7% and as segregating when the standard deviation between donors was above 5%. A statistical classification framework was built for diagnosing cytomegalovirus status from the catalog of TCR beta chain sequences. A later analysis assigned V and J genes by comparing TCR nucleotide sequences with IMGT/GENE-DB human TR gene sequences. The TCRdist pipeline was used in a later analysis to assign CDR3 sequences and most-parsimonious VDJ recombination scenarios. A later analysis defined each TCR beta chain by its CDR3 amino acid sequence plus V-gene family, and excluded reads lacking a unique V-gene family. To address suspected cross-contamination and a sequencing artifact, a later analysis removed around 590 highly shared, low-generation-probability nucleotide sequences. For each public chain, a later analysis derived a clonal expansion index from normalized ranks of inferred template counts within each repertoire. In a later analysis, generation probabilities were computed with a VDJ recombination model fitted to out-of-frame rearrangements, and the resulting probabilities were checked against IGoR. In a later analysis, TCR-TCR, TCR-HLA and TCR-CMV co-occurrence was scored with hypergeometric tests, and a repertoire-size bias correction was applied to TCR pairs. False discovery rates were estimated in a later analysis by permuting HLA or CMV assignments 20 times. In a later analysis, co-occurring TCRs were grouped with DBSCAN, and TCRdist sequence similarity was added when clustering was performed within HLA-allele-positive subsets. Co-occurrence clustering excluded repertoires with fewer than 30,000 or more than 120,000 public chains, plus five with anomalous nucleotide sharing. The clones in this table, taken by TCRdb from immuneACCESS, are in-frame only. Not every clone is retained; where verified, under half of the shortfall comes from an unresolved V gene, and the cause of the rest is unknown. V, J and clone size were drawn from that table, and D and trimming were deduced from the DNA. The sample contains about 190,000 clones, roughly 77% of them found a single time. The ten top clones hold approximately 4.8% of the sample.

Material: PBMCs. In this chain, TRBV5-1 is recombined with TRBJ2-5; TRBD1 is a weak D gene call, 5 bases matching. The TCR originated in a man younger than 45 in good health and CMV-seropositive. The bases read TGCGCCAGCAGCTTGGGACAGAGGGAGACCCAGTACTTC. Its protein is CASSLGQRETQYF.